This TCR beta chain emerged from a study of cytomegalovirus exposure and HLA in healthy donors. V shed 6 bases and J 4 bases; nucleotides not matched to a gene: 11. Germline V lookup: CDR1 SNHLY, CDR2 FYNNEI. The CDR3 runs 15 residues. Primers for the PCR totalled 60 Vbeta and 13 Jbeta. Some clones are missing from TCRdb's copy, which holds only in-frame ones; the method was immunoSEQ multiplex PCR. This sample has around 190,000 clones; around 87% occur once, and the top ten carry 1.5% to 2%. The source is a woman in her late teens or twenties in good health and CMV-seronegative. The material sequenced was PBMCs. This chain joins TRBV2 and TRBJ2-7; 8 bases agree with TRBD1. CDR3 DNA sequence: TGTGCCAGCAGCGATAGGACAGGGCCAGGGTACGAGCAGTACTTC. Its translation: CASSDRTGPGYEQYF.